This T cell receptor beta chain was identified in a study of blood T cell repertoires in COVID-19. Study-wide context: The United States, Italy and Spain were the sources of the acute and convalescent COVID-19 samples.

This CDR3 has 16 residues. V lost 3 bases and J lost 0; bases outside the gene matches: 3. Germline loops: CDR1 ENHRY, CDR2 SYGVKD. Seattle researchers signed up patients amid active infection and tracked them longitudinally. Original methodology: It was from reference gene primer amplification that nucleated cell counts were estimated. TCRdb's copy holds only in-frame clones and misses some; the assay was immunoSEQ multiplex PCR. V and J calls and clone size are those listed in that table; D and trimming were worked out from the DNA. The top ten clones hold 11% of a sample with hundreds of thousands of clones, just over 85% of them seen once.

This receptor was identified in a man aged 50-59 years with COVID-19, enrolled during active disease. The chain uses TRBV10-3 and TRBJ1-5, with 9 bases fitting TRBD1. Sequences were obtained from peripheral blood. The CDR3 protein is CAISDPTGGSNQPQHF. CDR3 sequence (DNA): TGTGCCATCAGTGACCCGACAGGGGGTAGCAATCAGCCCCAGCATTTT.